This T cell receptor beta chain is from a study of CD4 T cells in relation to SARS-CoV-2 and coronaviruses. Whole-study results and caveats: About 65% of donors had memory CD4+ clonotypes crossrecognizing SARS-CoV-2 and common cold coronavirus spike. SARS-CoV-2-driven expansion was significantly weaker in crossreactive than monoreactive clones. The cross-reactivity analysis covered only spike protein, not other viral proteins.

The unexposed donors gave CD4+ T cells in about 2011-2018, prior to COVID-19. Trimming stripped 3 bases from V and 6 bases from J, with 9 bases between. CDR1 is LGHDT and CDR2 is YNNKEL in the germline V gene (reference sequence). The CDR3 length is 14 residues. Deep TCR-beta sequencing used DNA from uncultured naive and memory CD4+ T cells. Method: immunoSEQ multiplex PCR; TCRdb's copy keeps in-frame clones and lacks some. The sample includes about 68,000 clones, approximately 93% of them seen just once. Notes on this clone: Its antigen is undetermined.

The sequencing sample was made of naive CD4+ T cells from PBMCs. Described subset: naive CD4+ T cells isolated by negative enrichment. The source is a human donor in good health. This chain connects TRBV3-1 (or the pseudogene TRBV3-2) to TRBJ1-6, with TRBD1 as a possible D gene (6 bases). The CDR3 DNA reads TGTGCCAGCAGCCAGCAGGGGCGTAATTCACCCCTCCACTTT. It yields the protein CASSQQGRNSPLHF.